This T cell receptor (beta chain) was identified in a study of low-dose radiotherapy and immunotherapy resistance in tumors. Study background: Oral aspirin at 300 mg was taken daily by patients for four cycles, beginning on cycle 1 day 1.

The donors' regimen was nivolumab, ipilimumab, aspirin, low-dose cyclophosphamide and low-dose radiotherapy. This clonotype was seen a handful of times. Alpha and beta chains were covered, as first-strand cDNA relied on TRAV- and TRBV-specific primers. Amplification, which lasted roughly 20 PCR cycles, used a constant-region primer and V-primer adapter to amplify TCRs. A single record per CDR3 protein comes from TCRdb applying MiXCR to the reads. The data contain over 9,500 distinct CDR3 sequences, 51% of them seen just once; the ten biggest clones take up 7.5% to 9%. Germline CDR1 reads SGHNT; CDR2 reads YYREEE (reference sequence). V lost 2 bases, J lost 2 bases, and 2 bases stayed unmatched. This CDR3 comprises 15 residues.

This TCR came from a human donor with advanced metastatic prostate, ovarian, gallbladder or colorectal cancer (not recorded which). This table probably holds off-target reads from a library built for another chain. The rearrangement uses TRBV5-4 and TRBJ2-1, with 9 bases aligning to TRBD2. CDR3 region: CASSFSGSAYNEQFF. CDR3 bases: TGTGCCAGCAGCTTTAGCGGGAGTGCCTACAATGAGCAGTTCTTC.